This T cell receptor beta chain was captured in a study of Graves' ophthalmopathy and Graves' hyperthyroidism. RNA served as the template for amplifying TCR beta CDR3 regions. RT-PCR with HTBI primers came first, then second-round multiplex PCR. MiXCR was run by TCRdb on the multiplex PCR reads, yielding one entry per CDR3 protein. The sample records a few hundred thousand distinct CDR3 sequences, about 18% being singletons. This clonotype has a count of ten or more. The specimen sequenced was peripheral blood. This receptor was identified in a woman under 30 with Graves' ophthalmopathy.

The CDR3, as DNA: TGTGCCAGCAGCTATATGCTCGTAACTTCCGGGGAGCTGTTTTTT. This sequence encodes CASSYMLVTSGELFF. The chain carries TRBV2 and TRBJ2-2; no reliable D call. Germline V gives CDR1 SNHLY, CDR2 FYNNEI. The CDR3 totals 15 residues. Trimming took off 6 bases at V and 6 bases at J, with 17 bases between the two ends. The whole variable domain, filled in from reference TRBV2 and TRBJ2-2, reads EPEVTQTPSHQVTQMGQEVILRCVPISNHLYFYWYRQILGQKVEFLVSFYNNEISEKSEIFDDQFSVERPDGSNFTLKIRSTKLEDSAMYFCASSYMLVTSGELFFGEGSRLTVL.